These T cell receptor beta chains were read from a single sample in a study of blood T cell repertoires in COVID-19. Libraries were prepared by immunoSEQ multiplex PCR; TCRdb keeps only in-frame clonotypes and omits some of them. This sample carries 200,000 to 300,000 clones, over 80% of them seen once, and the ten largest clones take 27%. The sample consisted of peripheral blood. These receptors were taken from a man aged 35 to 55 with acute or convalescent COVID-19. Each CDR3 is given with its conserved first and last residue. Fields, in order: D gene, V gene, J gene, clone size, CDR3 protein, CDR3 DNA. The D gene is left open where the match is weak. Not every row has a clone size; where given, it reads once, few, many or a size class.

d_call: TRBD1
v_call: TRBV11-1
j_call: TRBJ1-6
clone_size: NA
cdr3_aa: CASSQGESGSPLHF
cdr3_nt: TGTGCCAGCAGCCAGGGGGAGAGCGGTTCACCCCTCCACTTT

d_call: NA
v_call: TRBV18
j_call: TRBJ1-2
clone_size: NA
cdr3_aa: CASSPPLTGYTF
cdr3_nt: TGTGCCAGCTCACCACCGCTCACAGGCTACACCTTC

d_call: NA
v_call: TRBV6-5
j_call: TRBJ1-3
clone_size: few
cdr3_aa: CASSYYRDSGNTIYF
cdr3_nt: TGTGCCAGCAGTTACTACAGGGACTCTGGAAACACCATATATTTT

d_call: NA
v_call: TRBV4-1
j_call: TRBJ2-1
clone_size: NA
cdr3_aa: CASSQEGTNHNEQFF
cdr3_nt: TGCGCCAGCAGCCAAGAGGGGACAAACCACAATGAGCAGTTCTTC

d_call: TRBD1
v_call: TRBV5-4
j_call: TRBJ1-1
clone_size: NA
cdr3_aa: CASQGAANTEAFF
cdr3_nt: TGTGCCAGCCAGGGGGCTGCGAACACTGAAGCTTTCTTT

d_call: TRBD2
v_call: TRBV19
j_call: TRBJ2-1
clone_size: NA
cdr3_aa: CASGLAVTNEQFF
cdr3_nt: TGTGCCAGTGGACTAGCGGTGACCAATGAGCAGTTCTTC

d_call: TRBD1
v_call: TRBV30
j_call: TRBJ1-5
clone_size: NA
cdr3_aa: CAWSVRGQGVQPQHF
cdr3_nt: TGTGCCTGGAGTGTACGCGGGCAGGGGGTGCAGCCCCAGCATTTT

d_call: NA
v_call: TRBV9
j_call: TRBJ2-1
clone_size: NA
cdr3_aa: CASGSGGSSYNEQFF
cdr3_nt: TGTGCCAGCGGAAGCGGAGGGAGCTCCTACAATGAGCAGTTCTTC

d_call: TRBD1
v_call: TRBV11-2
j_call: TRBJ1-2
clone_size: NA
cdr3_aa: CASSSDRGGGYTF
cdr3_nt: TGTGCCAGCAGCTCCGACAGGGGAGGTGGCTACACCTTC

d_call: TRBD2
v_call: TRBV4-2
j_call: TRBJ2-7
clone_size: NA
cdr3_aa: CASSQDQRDVYEQYF
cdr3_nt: TGTGCCAGCAGCCAAGATCAGCGGGATGTCTACGAGCAGTACTTC

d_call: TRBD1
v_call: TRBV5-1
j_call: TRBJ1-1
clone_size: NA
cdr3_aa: CASSLVGTGQNTEAFF
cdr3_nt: TGCGCCAGCAGCTTGGTTGGGACAGGACAGAACACTGAAGCTTTCTTT

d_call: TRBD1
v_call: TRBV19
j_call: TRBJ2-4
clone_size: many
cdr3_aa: CASSMYRGLGAKNIQYF
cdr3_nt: TGTGCCAGTAGTATGTACAGGGGGCTGGGGGCCAAAAACATTCAGTACTTC

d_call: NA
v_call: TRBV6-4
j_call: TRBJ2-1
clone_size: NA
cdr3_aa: CASSEGGGSYNEQFF
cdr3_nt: TGTGCCAGCAGTGAGGGGGGAGGCTCCTACAATGAGCAGTTCTTC

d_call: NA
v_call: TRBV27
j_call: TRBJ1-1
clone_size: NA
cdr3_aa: CASRTGNTEAFF
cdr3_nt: TGTGCCAGCAGGACAGGGAACACTGAAGCTTTCTTT

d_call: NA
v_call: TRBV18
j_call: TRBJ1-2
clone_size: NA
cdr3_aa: CASSPGPSATGYGYTF
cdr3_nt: TGTGCCAGCTCACCGGGTCCATCGGCAACAGGGTATGGCTACACCTTC

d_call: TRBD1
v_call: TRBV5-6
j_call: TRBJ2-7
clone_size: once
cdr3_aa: CASSLGGQGRLHEQYF
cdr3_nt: TGTGCCAGCAGCTTGGGGGGACAGGGGCGGCTCCACGAGCAGTACTTC

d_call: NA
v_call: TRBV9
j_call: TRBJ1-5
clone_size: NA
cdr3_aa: CASSVGIISNQPQHF
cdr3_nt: TGTGCCAGCAGCGTCGGGATTATTAGCAATCAGCCCCAGCATTTT

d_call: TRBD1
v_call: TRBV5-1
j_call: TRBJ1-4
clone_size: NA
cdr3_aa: CASGTGGSEKLFF
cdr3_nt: TGCGCCAGCGGGACAGGGGGCAGTGAAAAACTGTTTTTT

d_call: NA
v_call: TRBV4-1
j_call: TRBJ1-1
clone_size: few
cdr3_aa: CASSQFDGTLSARSTEAFF
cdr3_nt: TGCGCCAGCAGCCAATTCGACGGCACATTATCCGCCCGGAGCACTGAAGCTTTCTTT

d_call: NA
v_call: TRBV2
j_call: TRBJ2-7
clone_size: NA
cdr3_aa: CASTQGSLSYEQYF
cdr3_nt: TGTGCCAGCACCCAGGGTAGCCTCTCCTACGAGCAGTACTTC

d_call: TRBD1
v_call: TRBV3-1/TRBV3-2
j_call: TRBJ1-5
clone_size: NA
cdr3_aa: CASSDRGNQPQHF
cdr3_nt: TGTGCCAGCAGCGACAGGGGTAATCAGCCCCAGCATTTT

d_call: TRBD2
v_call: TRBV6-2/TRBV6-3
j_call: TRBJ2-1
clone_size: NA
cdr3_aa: CASSRRTSGRYNEQFF
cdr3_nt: TGTGCCAGCAGCCGTCGGACTAGCGGGAGGTACAATGAGCAGTTCTTC

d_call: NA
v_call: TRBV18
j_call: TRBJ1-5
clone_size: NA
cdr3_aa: CASSFSGDDQPQHF
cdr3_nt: TGTGCCAGCTCATTCTCAGGGGACGATCAGCCCCAGCATTTT

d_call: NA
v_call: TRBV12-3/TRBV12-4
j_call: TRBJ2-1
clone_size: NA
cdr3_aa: CASSGVAVLEQFF
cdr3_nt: TGTGCCAGCAGCGGGGTAGCGGTTTTAGAGCAGTTCTTC

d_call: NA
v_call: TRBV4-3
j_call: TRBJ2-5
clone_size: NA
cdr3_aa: CASSQDQLFQETQYF
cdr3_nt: TGCGCCAGCAGCCAAGATCAGTTGTTCCAAGAGACCCAGTACTTC

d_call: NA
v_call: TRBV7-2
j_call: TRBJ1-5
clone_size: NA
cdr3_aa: CASSLGGLVNQPQHF
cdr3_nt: TGTGCCAGCAGCTTAGGGGGCCTTGTCAATCAGCCCCAGCATTTT

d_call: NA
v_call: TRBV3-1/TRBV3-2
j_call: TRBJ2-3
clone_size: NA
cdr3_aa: CASSQDRRTTTSTDTQYF
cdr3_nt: TGTGCCAGCAGCCAAGATCGGCGTACTACGACTAGCACAGATACGCAGTATTTT

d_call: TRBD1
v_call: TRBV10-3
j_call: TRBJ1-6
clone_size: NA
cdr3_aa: CAISELDRAGSPLHF
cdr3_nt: TGTGCCATCAGTGAGTTGGACAGGGCTGGTTCACCCCTCCACTTT